The T cell receptor (beta chain) described here comes from a study of identical twins. General observations from the study: Cross-sectional statistics underpinned the conclusions; the same donors were not followed. Within monozygotic twins, out-of-frame TCR alpha sharing was underestimated by the models. In cord blood, abundant beta clonotypes had fewer insertions; memory showed no trend.

Germline trimming cut 0 bases from V and 6 bases from J; bases unmatched to any gene: 7. CDR1 SGHRS and CDR2 YFSETQ come from the germline V gene. CDR3 length: 16 amino acids. Each cDNA held unique molecular identifiers, and template switching gave it a universal primer site. TCRdb recomputed calls from the 5' RACE reads with MiXCR, one row per CDR3 protein. Among more than 1.5 million distinct CDR3 sequences listed, more than 30% were seen once. This clonotype showed up just a few times. What it binds is unknown. This sequence was found in a newborn girl in good health. The chain is built from TRBV5-1 and TRBJ2-5; 11 positions match TRBD2. What was sequenced was cord blood. The CDR3, as DNA: TGCGCCAGCAGCTTGGTAACACTAGCGGGAGTAAAGACCCAGTACTTC. It translates to CASSLVTLAGVKTQYF.